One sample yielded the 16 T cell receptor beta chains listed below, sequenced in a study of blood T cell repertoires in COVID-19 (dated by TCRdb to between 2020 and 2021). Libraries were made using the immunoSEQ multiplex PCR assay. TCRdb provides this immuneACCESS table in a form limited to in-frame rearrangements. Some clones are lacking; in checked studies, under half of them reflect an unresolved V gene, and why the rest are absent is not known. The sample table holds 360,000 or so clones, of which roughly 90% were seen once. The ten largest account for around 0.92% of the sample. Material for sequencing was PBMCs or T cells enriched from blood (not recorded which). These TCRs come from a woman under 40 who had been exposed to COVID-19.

In DNA form, the CDR3 reads TGTGCCAGCAGCTTTACTTGGGGACAGACGAACTATGGCTACACCTTC. Protein sequence: CASSFTWGQTNYGYTF. The chain couples TRBV5-4 to TRBJ1-2, with 7 bases that match TRBD1. Per germline, CDR1 SGHNT and CDR2 YYREEE (reference sequence). The CDR3 is 16 residues long. V was pared by 2 bases and J by 2 bases, with 9 bases of the junction left unmatched.

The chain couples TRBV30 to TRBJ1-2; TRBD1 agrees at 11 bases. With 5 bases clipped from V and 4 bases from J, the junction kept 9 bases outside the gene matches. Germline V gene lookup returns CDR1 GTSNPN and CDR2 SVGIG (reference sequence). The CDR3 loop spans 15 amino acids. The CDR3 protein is CAWERGTGGGYGYTF. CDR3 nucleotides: TGTGCCTGGGAGAGGGGGACAGGGGGTGGCTATGGCTACACCTTC.

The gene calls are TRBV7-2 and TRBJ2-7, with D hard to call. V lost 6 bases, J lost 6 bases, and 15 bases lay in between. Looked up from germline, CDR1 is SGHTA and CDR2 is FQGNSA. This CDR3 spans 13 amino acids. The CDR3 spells CASRQVGGVEQYF. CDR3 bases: TGTGCCAGCAGACAAGTCGGCGGTGTCGAGCAGTACTTC.

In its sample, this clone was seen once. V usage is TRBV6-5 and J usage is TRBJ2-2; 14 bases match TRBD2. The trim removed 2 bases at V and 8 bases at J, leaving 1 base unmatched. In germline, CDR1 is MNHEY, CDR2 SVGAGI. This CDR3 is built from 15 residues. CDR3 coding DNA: TGTGCCAGCAGTTACGGGACTAGCGGGAGAGGGGAGCTGTTTTTT. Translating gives CASSYGTSGRGELFF.

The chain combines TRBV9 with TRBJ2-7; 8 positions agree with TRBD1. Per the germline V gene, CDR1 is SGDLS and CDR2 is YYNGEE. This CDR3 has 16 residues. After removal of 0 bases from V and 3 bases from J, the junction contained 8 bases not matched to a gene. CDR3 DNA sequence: TGTGCCAGCAGCGTAGCTGCGGGACAGGAGTACTACGAGCAGTACTTC. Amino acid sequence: CASSVAAGQEYYEQYF.

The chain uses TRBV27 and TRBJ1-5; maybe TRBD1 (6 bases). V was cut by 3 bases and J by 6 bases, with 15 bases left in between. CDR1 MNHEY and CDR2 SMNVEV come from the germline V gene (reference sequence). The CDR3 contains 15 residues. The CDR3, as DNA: TGTGCCAGCAGTTTTGGGGGCCGGACAATTCAGCCCCAGCATTTT. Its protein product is CASSFGGRTIQPQHF.

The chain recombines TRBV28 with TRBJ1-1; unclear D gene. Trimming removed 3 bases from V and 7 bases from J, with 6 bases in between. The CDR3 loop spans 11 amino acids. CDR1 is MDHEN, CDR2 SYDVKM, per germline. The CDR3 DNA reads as TGTGCCAGCAGTTTGTCGTTTGAAGCTTTCTTT. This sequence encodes CASSLSFEAFF.

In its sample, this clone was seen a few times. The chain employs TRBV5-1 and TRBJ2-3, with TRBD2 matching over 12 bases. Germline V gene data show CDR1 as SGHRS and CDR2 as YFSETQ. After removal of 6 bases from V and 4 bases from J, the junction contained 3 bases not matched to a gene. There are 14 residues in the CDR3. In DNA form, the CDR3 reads TGCGCCAGCACCGGGACTAGCGGGCCAGATACGCAGTATTTT. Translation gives CASTGTSGPDTQYF.

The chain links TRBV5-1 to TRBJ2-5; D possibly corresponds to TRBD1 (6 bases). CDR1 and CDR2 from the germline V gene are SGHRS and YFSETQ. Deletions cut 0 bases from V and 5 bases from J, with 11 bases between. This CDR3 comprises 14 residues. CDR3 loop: CASSLVDRRETQYF. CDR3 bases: TGCGCCAGCAGCTTGGTCGACAGGAGGGAGACCCAGTACTTC. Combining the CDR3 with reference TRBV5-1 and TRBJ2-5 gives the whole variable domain KAGVTQTPRYLIKTRGQQVTLSCSPISGHRSVSWYQQTPGQGLQFLFEYFSETQRNKGNFPGRFSGRQFSNSRSEMNVSTLELGDSALYLCASSLVDRRETQYFGPGTRLLVL.

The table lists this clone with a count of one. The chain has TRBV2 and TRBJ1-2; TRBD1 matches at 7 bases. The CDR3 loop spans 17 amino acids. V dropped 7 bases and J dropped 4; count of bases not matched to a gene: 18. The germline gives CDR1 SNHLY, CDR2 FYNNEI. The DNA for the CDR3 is TGTGCCAGCACGTATGGCCCACAGGGGCGAACCCGCTATGGCTACACCTTC. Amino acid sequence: CASTYGPQGRTRYGYTF.

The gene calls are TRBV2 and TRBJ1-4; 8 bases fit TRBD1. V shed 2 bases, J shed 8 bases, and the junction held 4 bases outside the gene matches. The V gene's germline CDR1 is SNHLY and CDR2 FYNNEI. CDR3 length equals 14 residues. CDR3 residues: CASSERTGREKLFF. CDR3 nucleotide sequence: TGTGCCAGCAGTGAAAGGACAGGGAGGGAAAAACTGTTTTTT.

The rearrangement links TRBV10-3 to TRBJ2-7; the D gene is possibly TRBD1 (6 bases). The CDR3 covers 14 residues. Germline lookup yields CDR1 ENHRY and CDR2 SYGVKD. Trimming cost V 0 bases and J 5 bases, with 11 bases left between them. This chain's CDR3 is CAISESRTVHEQYF. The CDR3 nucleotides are TGTGCCATCAGTGAGTCGAGGACAGTTCACGAGCAGTACTTC.

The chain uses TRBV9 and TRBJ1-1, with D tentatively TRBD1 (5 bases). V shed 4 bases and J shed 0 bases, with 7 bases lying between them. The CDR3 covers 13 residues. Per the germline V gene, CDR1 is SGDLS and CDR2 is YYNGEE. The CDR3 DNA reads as TGTGCCAGCAGCTCACAGGTGAACACTGAAGCTTTCTTT. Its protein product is CASSSQVNTEAFF.

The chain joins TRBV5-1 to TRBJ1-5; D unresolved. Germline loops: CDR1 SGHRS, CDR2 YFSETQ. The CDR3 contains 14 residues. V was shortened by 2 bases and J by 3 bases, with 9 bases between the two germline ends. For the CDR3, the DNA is TGCGCCAGCAGCTTTGATGGGCCCAATCAGCCCCAGCATTTT. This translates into CASSFDGPNQPQHF.

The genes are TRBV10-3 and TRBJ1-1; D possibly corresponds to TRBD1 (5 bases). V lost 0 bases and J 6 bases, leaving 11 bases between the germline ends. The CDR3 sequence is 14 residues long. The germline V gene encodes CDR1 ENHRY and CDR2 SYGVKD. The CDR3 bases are TGTGCCATCAGTGAGTCGTGGGGGGACCCTGAAGCTTTCTTT. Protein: CAISESWGDPEAFF.

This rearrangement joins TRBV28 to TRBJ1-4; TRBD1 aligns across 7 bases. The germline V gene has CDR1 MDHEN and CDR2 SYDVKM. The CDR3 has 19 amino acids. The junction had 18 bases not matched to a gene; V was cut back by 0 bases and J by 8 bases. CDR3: CASSLWVTGMDPNEEKLFF. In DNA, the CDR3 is TGTGCCAGCAGTTTATGGGTGACAGGGATGGATCCTAATGAGGAAAAACTGTTTTTT.